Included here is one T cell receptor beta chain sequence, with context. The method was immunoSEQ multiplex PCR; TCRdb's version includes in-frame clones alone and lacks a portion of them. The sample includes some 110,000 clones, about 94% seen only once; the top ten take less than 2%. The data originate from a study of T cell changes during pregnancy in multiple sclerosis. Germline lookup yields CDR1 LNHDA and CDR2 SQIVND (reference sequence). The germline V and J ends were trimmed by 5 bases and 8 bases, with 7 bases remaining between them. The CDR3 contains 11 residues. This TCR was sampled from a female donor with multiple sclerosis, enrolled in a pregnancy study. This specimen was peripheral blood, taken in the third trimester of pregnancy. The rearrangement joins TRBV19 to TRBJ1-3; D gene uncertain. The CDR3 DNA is TGTGCCAGTAGTGTGGAGGACACCATATATTTT. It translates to CASSVEDTIYF.